The 7 T cell receptor beta chains reported below all come from one sample, sequenced in a study of blood T cell repertoires in COVID-19. The protocol was immunoSEQ multiplex PCR, while the TCRdb copy is restricted to in-frame clones and leaves out a portion. The sample includes hundreds of thousands of clones, more than 75% of them seen just once. Sequenced sample: PBMCs or T cells enriched from blood (not recorded which). These receptors originate from a woman in her 30s who had recovered from COVID-19.

The chain recombines TRBV7-9 with TRBJ1-1; D is perhaps TRBD1 (6 bases). The germline V gene has CDR1 SEHNR and CDR2 FQNEAQ (reference sequence). CDR3 size: 15 residues. The V end was cut by 0 bases, the J end by 1 base, with 9 bases between. CDR3 protein: CASSLAPQGNTEAFF. The DNA of the CDR3 is TGTGCCAGCAGCTTAGCCCCACAGGGGAACACTGAAGCTTTCTTT.

In this sample, this clone turned up a few times. The chain is built from TRBV7-2 and TRBJ2-1; D perhaps matches TRBD2 (6 bases). The germline CDR1 and CDR2 sequences are SGHTA and FQGNSA. V was clipped by 2 bases and J by 2 bases, with 10 bases between them. This CDR3 contains 15 residues. CDR3 DNA: TGTGCCAGCAGCTTAAACGGGAGTCCCTACAATGAGCAGTTCTTC. Translated: CASSLNGSPYNEQFF.

This clone occurred once. The chain joins TRBV2 to TRBJ2-1, with TRBD2 identical over 9 bases. J lost 5 bases, V lost 3 bases, and 14 bases had no gene match. The CDR3 is made up of 18 amino acids. Germline CDR1 and CDR2: SNHLY and FYNNEI. In DNA form, the CDR3 reads TGTGCCAGCAGTGATGCGGCGGGGGGACTAGCATTACACAATGAGCAGTTCTTC. Translated: CASSDAAGGLALHNEQFF.

CDR3 region: CASSSPETPEQYF. The CDR3 DNA is TGTGCCAGCAGTTCTCCGGAGACCCCCGAGCAGTACTTC. The chain recombines TRBV28 with TRBJ2-7; D is undetermined. CDR1 is MDHEN, CDR2 SYDVKM, per germline. This CDR3 contains 13 residues. V was shortened by 4 bases and J by 6 bases, with 13 bases between the two germline ends.

The table lists this clone with a count of one. V usage is TRBV10-3 and J usage is TRBJ1-1; 7 bases are shared with TRBD1. Trimming at V came to 6 bases and at J to 2 bases, leaving 6 bases not matched to a gene. CDR1 ENHRY and CDR2 SYGVKD come from the germline V gene. The CDR3 sequence is 14 residues long. The CDR3 DNA sequence: TGTGCCATCAGAACCGGGACAGAAAACACTGAAGCTTTCTTT. This gives the protein CAIRTGTENTEAFF.

The chain uses TRBV9 and TRBJ1-2; 10 positions agree with TRBD1. The CDR3 sequence is 15 residues long. Germline V gene sequence: CDR1 SGDLS, CDR2 YYNGEE. The junction had 9 bases not matched to a gene; V was cut back by 2 bases and J by 8 bases. The CDR3 DNA follows: TGTGCCAGCAGCGTGACAGGGGGCGAGGGGAGAGGCTACACCTTC. The encoded protein is CASSVTGGEGRGYTF. The whole variable domain, filled in from reference TRBV9 and TRBJ1-2, reads DSGVTQTPKHLITATGQRVTLRCSPRSGDLSVYWYQQSLDQGLQFLIQYYNGEERAKGNILERFSAQQFPDLHSELNLSSLELGDSALYFCASSVTGGEGRGYTFGSGTRLTVV.

This clone has a single count. CDR3 protein: CASRLQGALPYGYTF. The CDR3, as DNA: TGTGCCAGCAGGCTACAGGGGGCCCTCCCCTATGGCTACACCTTC. The V call is TRBV27, the J call TRBJ1-2; TRBD1 matches at 9 bases. J was trimmed by 4 bases and V by 6 bases; bases with no gene match: 9. Germline CDR1 is MNHEY and CDR2 is SMNVEV (reference sequence). The CDR3 length is 15 residues.